This T cell receptor beta chain was identified in a study of shared clonotypes between healthy human individuals. Study context: Plates per donor: three CD4 naive, three CD4 memory, two CD8 naive, one CD8 memory.

The repertoire was sequenced with immunoSEQ multiplex PCR; TCRdb's copy has only in-frame clones and lacks some. The data contain millions of clones, roughly 92% of them singletons. Findings and limits, study-wide: Clonotypes shared by all four sorted-subset donors had higher generation probabilities than non-shared clonotypes. Clonotype sharing across a handful of donors was observed for around 4.5% of naive CD4 clonotypes.

Looked up from germline, CDR1 is SGHDT and CDR2 is YYEEEE. The CDR3 consists of 15 residues. Losses at the gene ends were 0 bases for V and 2 bases for J; bases not matched to a gene: 0. Both subsets, CD45RA+ naive and CD45RA-negative memory, were split from the CD4+ cells. This clone turned up a few times. Its antigen is undetermined. The chain recombines TRBV5-6 with TRBJ1-2; 11 positions match TRBD1. The sequence was obtained from a man between 18 and 35 years old in good health. The sequencing sample was made of naive CD4+ T cells sorted from blood. The subset: CD45RA+ positively selected. The DNA of the CDR3 is TGTGCCAGCAGCTTGGGGGACAGGGGGAACTATGGCTACACCTTC. Translating it yields CASSLGDRGNYGYTF.